The T cell receptor (beta chain) under discussion was sequenced for a study of patients and donors after allogeneic stem cell transplantation. This clonotype was picked up a small number of times. One entry per CDR3 protein results from TCRdb running MiXCR on the RT-PCR reads. The sample includes 920,000 or so distinct CDR3 sequences, roughly 17% of them seen just once. The receptor was isolated from a human donor who was either an allogeneic HSCT recipient or a stem cell or donor lymphocyte infusion donor (not recorded which). It is not recorded whose cells these are; they may come from a transplant donor. The sample comprised blood, either unsorted or a sorted T cell fraction (not recorded which).

The CDR3 DNA sequence: TGTGCCAGCACCCTCACTCGGAGTGGAAATTCACCCCTCCACTTT. Its translation is CASTLTRSGNSPLHF. The gene calls are TRBV12-3 or TRBV12-4 and TRBJ1-6; D call uncertain. This CDR3 is built from 15 residues. The ends were cut back, 7 bases at V and 7 bases at J, with 17 bases in the middle.